This T cell receptor (beta chain) derives from a study of blood T cell repertoires in COVID-19. Germline lookup yields CDR1 SNHLY and CDR2 FYNNEI. The CDR3 sequence is 15 residues long. The V segment lost 1 base and the J segment 5 bases; nucleotides outside the gene matches: 7. Study members were between about 18 and 95 years old and lived in fewer than 30 US regions. TCRdb's table, derived via immunoSEQ multiplex PCR, lists solely in-frame clones and lacks some. The data hold fewer than 450,000 clones, with roughly 91% observed a single time. The chain couples TRBV2 to TRBJ1-1; 7 nucleotides line up with TRBD1. The sample comprised PBMCs or T cells enriched from blood (not recorded which). This clonotype was obtained from a woman younger than 35 who had recovered from COVID-19. The DNA of the CDR3 is TGTGCCAGCAGTGAAGGTCGGAACAGGGGAACTGAAGCTTTCTTT. It yields the protein CASSEGRNRGTEAFF.